One sample yielded the 22 T cell receptor beta chains listed below, sequenced in a study of CD8+ T cells in alopecia areata (dated by TCRdb to about 2018). The method behind the library was the immunoSEQ multiplex PCR assay. RNA was extracted from all samples and reverse transcribed into cDNA as template for TCR sequencing. This is the immuneACCESS table as TCRdb keeps it, with only in-frame sequences that have V and J called. A part of the clones is gone; compared with another copy, unresolved V genes explain less than half, and the rest is unexplained. This sample comprises roughly 180,000 clones, 53% of them detected only once. The top ten constitute about a tenth of the sample. According to the study, the label for this sample's time point signals: about 25 weeks on oral tofacitinib. In the paper's terms, the treatment or condition label means: oral pan-JAK inhibitor, 5-10 mg twice daily. The sequencing here drew on CD8+ T cells sorted from blood, taken at week 24, from a patient treated with tofacitinib. These receptors all come from a human donor with alopecia areata.

In this sample, this clone turned up a few times. The chain links TRBV4-3 to TRBJ2-7; D is perhaps TRBD1 (6 bases). The CDR3 runs 14 residues. Germline V gene lookup returns CDR1 LGHNA and CDR2 YSLEER. V was shortened by 0 bases and J by 3 bases, with 9 bases between the two germline ends. The DNA for the CDR3 is TGCGCCAGCAGCCAAGAGCTAGGGGGCTACGAGCAGTACTTC. It encodes CASSQELGGYEQYF.

CDR3 in amino acids: CASSQDQGWGGYTF. The DNA for the CDR3 is TGCGCCAGCAGCCAAGATCAGGGTTGGGGTGGCTACACCTTC. The rearrangement links TRBV4-3 to TRBJ1-2; a possible D gene is TRBD1 (5 bases). Germline CDR1 LGHNA, CDR2 YSLEER. The CDR3 spans 14 residues. Trimming shortened V by 0 bases and J by 7 bases, and 12 bases separated the two germline ends.

The gene calls are TRBV30 and TRBJ1-2; 11 bases align to TRBD1. The CDR3 spans 15 residues. Germline V lookup: CDR1 GTSNPN, CDR2 SVGIG (reference sequence). The ends lost 2 bases at V and 3 bases at J; junction bases unmatched: 5. The CDR3 is CAWSPRTGGHYGYTF. In nucleotides, the CDR3 is TGTGCCTGGAGTCCCCGGACAGGGGGCCACTATGGCTACACCTTC.

The CDR3 is CASTQRDRGPGANVLTF. The CDR3 DNA sequence: TGTGCCAGCACCCAAAGGGACAGGGGTCCTGGGGCCAACGTCCTGACTTTC. The chain joins TRBV11-3 to TRBJ2-6; 10 nucleotides match TRBD1. V lost 7 bases, J lost 2 bases, and 8 bases stayed unmatched. This CDR3 is 17 amino acids long. Germline loops: CDR1 SGHNT, CDR2 YENEEA.

This clone appeared a few times. The J gene is TRBJ2-3, the V gene TRBV30; D is possibly TRBD1 or TRBD2 (5 bases each). The germline gives CDR1 GTSNPN, CDR2 SVGIG (reference sequence). Trimming took 2 bases from V and 2 from J, leaving 8 bases between them. This CDR3 spans 13 amino acids. The DNA for the CDR3 is TGTGCCTGGAGTCCAGGGACCACAGATACGCAGTATTTT. This gives the protein CAWSPGTTDTQYF.

This rearrangement joins TRBV11-2 to TRBJ1-1; D is unclear. V was cut by 3 bases and J by 2 bases, with 19 bases left in between. The CDR3 totals 17 residues. Germline V lookup: CDR1 SGHAT, CDR2 FQNNGV. CDR3 nucleotide sequence: TGTGCCAGCAGCTTTCCAAGATTCATTGCAGCAAACACTGAAGCTTTCTTT. It yields the protein CASSFPRFIAANTEAFF.

The V and J genes are TRBV7-2 and TRBJ2-7; 8 bases are a match to TRBD1. V shed 5 bases, J shed 3 bases, and the junction held 6 bases outside the gene matches. The CDR3 contains 14 residues. CDR1 and CDR2 (germline): SGHTA, FQGNSA. Written as DNA, the CDR3 is TGTGCCAGCAGCCCAGGACAGGGCGACTACGAGCAGTACTTC. Translation gives CASSPGQGDYEQYF.

This clone was counted a few times. The genes are TRBV19 and TRBJ2-3; D tentatively fits TRBD1 or TRBD2 (6 bases each). CDR3 length: 15 residues. Deletions cut 5 bases from V and 2 bases from J, with 14 bases between. Germline assignment: CDR1 LNHDA and CDR2 SQIVND (reference sequence). DNA of the CDR3: TGTGCCAGTAGTCCGCGGGACATTGTCACAGATACGCAGTATTTT. Amino acids: CASSPRDIVTDTQYF. The variable domain in full, with the rest retrieved from reference TRBV19 and TRBJ2-3, is DGGITQSPKYLFRKEGQNVTLSCEQNLNHDAMYWYRQDPGQGLRLIYYSQIVNDFQKGDIAEGYSVSREKKESFPLTVTSAQKNPTAFYLCASSPRDIVTDTQYFGPGTRLTVL.

Only one count was recorded for this clone. The V and J genes are TRBV4-1 and TRBJ2-1; D is possibly TRBD2 (5 bases). The germline V gene encodes CDR1 MGHRA and CDR2 YSYEKL. Trimming took 4 bases from V and 3 from J, leaving 16 bases between them. The CDR3 extends over 16 amino acids. The CDR3 sequence: CASSPSPGNFYNEQFF. CDR3 DNA sequence: TGCGCCAGCAGCCCGTCACCGGGAAACTTCTACAATGAGCAGTTCTTC.

The DNA for the CDR3 is TGCAGCGGCTCAGGGGAAGTTGGCTACACCTTC. Translation: CSGSGEVGYTF. V usage is TRBV29-1 and J usage is TRBJ1-2; D is perhaps TRBD1 (6 bases). V shed 7 bases and J shed 7 bases, with 13 bases lying between them. Per germline, CDR1 SQVTM and CDR2 ANQGSEA. There are 11 residues in the CDR3.

In DNA form, the CDR3 reads TGTGCCAGCAGCCAAGATGGTCGGCAGGAGCGAGAAAAACTGTTTTTT. It yields the protein CASSQDGRQEREKLFF. J is TRBJ1-4 and V is TRBV14; D is undetermined. The CDR3 runs 16 residues. V lost 0 bases, J lost 8 bases, and 16 bases lay in between. In germline, CDR1 is SGHDN, CDR2 FVKESK.

CDR3 residues: CASSKGVNEQFF. CDR3 nucleotides: TGCGCCAGCAGCAAAGGGGTGAATGAGCAGTTCTTC. V gene TRBV4-1 combines with J gene TRBJ2-1; possible D gene TRBD1, 5 bases. The CDR3 sequence is 12 residues long. Germline V gene lookup returns CDR1 MGHRA and CDR2 YSYEKL. Trimming stripped 5 bases from V and 7 bases from J, with 9 bases between.

The chain joins TRBV9 to TRBJ1-1, with TRBD1 matching 8 bases. CDR1 SGDLS and CDR2 YYNGEE come from the germline V gene. There are 14 residues in the CDR3. Unmatched junction bases numbered 7, after V lost 4 bases and J lost 5 bases. CDR3 in amino acids: CASSTGTGSTEAFF. The CDR3 DNA is TGTGCCAGCAGCACCGGGACAGGTAGTACTGAAGCTTTCTTT.

The rearrangement uses TRBV7-3 and TRBJ1-1; possible D gene TRBD1, 5 bases. The CDR3 consists of 13 residues. Trimming shortened V by 5 bases and J by 3 bases, and 10 bases separated the two germline ends. CDR1 and CDR2 (germline): SGHTA, FQGTGA. Written as DNA, the CDR3 is TGTGCCAGCAGCCCGGACACCTACACTGAAGCTTTCTTT. Protein product: CASSPDTYTEAFF.

The gene calls are TRBV11-2 and TRBJ2-1, with a tentative D call TRBD1 (6 bases). The CDR3 has 16 residues. Trimming took 7 bases from V and 7 from J, leaving 23 bases between them. Germline V gene sequence: CDR1 SGHAT, CDR2 FQNNGV. The CDR3 loop is CASNLLASGTGNEQFF. As DNA, the CDR3 is TGTGCCAGCAACCTACTGGCCTCAGGTACAGGGAATGAGCAGTTCTTC. Full variable domain (outside the CDR3, taken from reference TRBV11-2 and TRBJ2-1): EAGVAQSPRYKIIEKRQSVAFWCNPISGHATLYWYQQILGQGPKLLIQFQNNGVVDDSQLPKDRFSAERLKGVDSTLKIQPAKLEDSAVYLCASNLLASGTGNEQFFGPGTRLTVL.

The V gene is TRBV7-2, the J gene TRBJ2-7; 7 nucleotides align to TRBD2. There are 15 residues in the CDR3. CDR1 is SGHTA and CDR2 is FQGNSA in the germline V gene. V lost 2 bases to trimming and J lost 3 bases; unmatched junction nucleotides: 7. As DNA, the CDR3 is TGTGCCAGCAGCTTACACGAGGGAGGGGACTACGAGCAGTACTTC. Its protein product is CASSLHEGGDYEQYF.

This clone was recorded once. The J gene is TRBJ1-2, the V gene TRBV7-9; TRBD1 might be the D (5 bases). This CDR3 spans 15 amino acids. Germline CDR1 reads SEHNR; CDR2 reads FQNEAQ (reference sequence). The V and J ends lost 5 bases and 4 bases respectively, with 17 bases between them. CDR3 protein: CASSGPRDGLYGYTF. The CDR3 nucleotides are TGTGCCAGCAGCGGACCTAGGGACGGACTCTATGGCTACACCTTC.

The chain is built from TRBV11-2 and TRBJ1-5; maybe TRBD1 (6 bases). Trimming pared 6 bases from V and 4 bases from J, leaving 13 bases between. CDR1 and CDR2 from the germline V gene are SGHAT and FQNNGV. The CDR3 totals 14 residues. The CDR3, as DNA: TGTGCCAGCAGGTTGGGGACACCAAATCAGCCCCAGCATTTT. This codes for CASRLGTPNQPQHF.

This chain connects TRBV4-3 to TRBJ2-1; D is ambiguous. This CDR3 comprises 17 residues. Germline CDR1 and CDR2: LGHNA and YSLEER. V lost 0 bases, J lost 0 bases, and 12 bases lay in between. CDR3 amino acids: CASSQDVTDFSYNEQFF. CDR3 nucleotide sequence: TGCGCCAGCAGCCAAGATGTAACAGACTTCTCCTACAATGAGCAGTTCTTC.

This clone was observed a few times. The chain employs TRBV29-1 and TRBJ1-1; possibly TRBD1 for D (5 bases). The CDR3 is 14 residues long. CDR1 is SQVTM and CDR2 is ANQGSEA in the germline V gene. The V end lost 3 bases, the J end lost 1 base, and 12 bases lay between the germline ends. The CDR3 DNA reads TGCAGCGTTGAGGAAAGGGGCTCGAACACTGAAGCTTTCTTT. It encodes CSVEERGSNTEAFF.

This rearrangement joins TRBV29-1 to TRBJ2-2; unclear D gene. Trimming removed 6 bases at V and 5 bases at J, with 10 bases between. The CDR3 is 12 residues long. The V gene's germline CDR1 is SQVTM and CDR2 ANQGSEA. CDR3 nucleotide sequence: TGCAGCGTGACAACAGTTACCGGGGAGCTGTTTTTT. Translated: CSVTTVTGELFF.

The genes are TRBV13 and TRBJ1-5; 11 bases agree with TRBD1. Germline-derived CDR1 and CDR2 are PRHDT and FYEKMQ (reference sequence). J gave up 2 bases and V 4 bases, and 4 bases lay outside the gene matches. The CDR3 covers 16 residues. The CDR3 DNA reads as TGTGCCAGCAGCTCCCGGGGACAGGGGGGCAATCAGCCCCAGCATTTT. This sequence encodes CASSSRGQGGNQPQHF.